The rows below give T cell receptor beta chains drawn from one sample of a study of breast tumors, draining lymph nodes, adjacent tissues. TCRdb re-called the multiplex PCR reads through MiXCR, storing one row per CDR3 protein. The sample carries over 15,000 distinct CDR3 sequences, about 60% recorded once. The sequenced sample was tumor-adjacent breast tissue. These receptors were obtained from a female donor with breast cancer. Some clones in this sample may be carry-over from other donors' samples. Each CDR3 is given with its conserved first and last residue. A D gene is named only where the DNA matches it firmly. Size is stated for part of the rows, as once, few or many counts, or as a class when the clone is expanded.

size,D,V,length,J,DNA,CDR3
.,TRBD1,TRBV2,15,TRBJ1-6,TGTGCCAGCAGGCTGGGACAGACAGATAATTCACCCCTCCACTTT,CASRLGQTDNSPLHF
.,.,TRBV9,14,TRBJ1-6,TGTGCCAGCAGCAAGGCGGGGGGTAGGTCACCCCTCCCCTTT,CASSKAGGRSPLPF
.,.,TRBV7-2,13,TRBJ1-4,TGTGCCAGCGCCCTTGGGGGCAGCGAAAAACTGTTTTTT,CASALGGSEKLFF
.,.,TRBV6-1,13,TRBJ2-1,TGTGCCAGCAGTTACGGGCCCGAGACTGAGCAGTTCTTC,CASSYGPETEQFF
.,.,TRBV5-8,18,TRBJ1-2,.,CASSFYICSARVGEGYTF
medium-sized,.,TRBV28,14,TRBJ2-1,TGTGCCACCTGTAGCCTTAGCTCCTACAATGAGCAGTTCTTC,CATCSLSSYNEQFF
.,.,TRBV12-3/TRBV12-4,13,TRBJ1-5,TGTGCCACCGGTAGGGCAAGTAATCAGCCCCAGCATTTT,CATGRASNQPQHF
medium-sized,.,TRBV9,13,TRBJ1-2,TGTGCCAGCAGCGTAGGGCAGACCTATGGCTACACCTTC,CASSVGQTYGYTF
.,TRBD1,TRBV6-2/TRBV6-3,15,TRBJ1-5,TGTGCCAGCAGCCTGACAGGGATGGGCAATCAGCCCCAGCATTTT,CASSLTGMGNQPQHF
few,TRBD2,TRBV20-1,15,TRBJ2-1,TGCAGTGCTCTAGAACTAGCGGGAGGTCTCGATGAGCAGTTCTTC,CSALELAGGLDEQFF
many,.,TRBV6-6,14,TRBJ1-4,TGTGCCAGCAGTTACTCGTCCGAGTATGAAAAACTGTTTTTT,CASSYSSEYEKLFF
.,TRBD1,TRBV6-6,16,TRBJ1-2,TGTGCCAGCAGCGAAAATACCGGGACAGGGGGCTATGGCTACACCTTC,CASSENTGTGGYGYTF
few,TRBD2,TRBV2,14,TRBJ2-2,TGTGCCAGCAGCTTGACTAGCGGGGCCGGGGAGCTGTTTTTT,CASSLTSGAGELFF
many,.,TRBV4-2,13,TRBJ1-1,TGTGCCACCGCACGGGACGGAGATGGTAGAGCTTTCTTT,CATARDGDGRAFF
few,.,TRBV7-9,12,TRBJ1-2,TGTGCCAGCAGCCTGACGGAAAATGGCTACACCTTC,CASSLTENGYTF
medium-sized,.,TRBV28,11,TRBJ1-5,TGTGCCAGCAGTTCCCCGGGGCCCCAGCATTTT,CASSSPGPQHF
medium-sized,TRBD1,TRBV5-1,14,TRBJ1-2,TGCGCCAGCAGCTTGGGGGACAGGGAAGTATCCTACACCTTC,CASSLGDREVSYTF
many,TRBD1,TRBV11-3,13,TRBJ1-1,TGTGCCAGCAGCTTGACGACAGGGGACAAAGCTTTCTTT,CASSLTTGDKAFF
.,.,TRBV19,15,TRBJ1-3,TGTGCCAGCACGGCCAGGGGTGAGCCTAGAAACACCATATATTTT,CASTARGEPRNTIYF
medium-sized,TRBD2,TRBV12-3/TRBV12-4,15,TRBJ2-3,TGTGCCAGCAGTTCAAGACTAGCGGCCACAGATACGCAGTATTTT,CASSSRLAATDTQYF
once,.,TRBV24-1,12,TRBJ2-5,TGTGCCACCAGTGATCCCGGTGGTACCCAGTACTTC,CATSDPGGTQYF
.,.,TRBV9,14,TRBJ1-2,TGTGCCAGCAGCAAGGCGGGGGGGAGCTATGGCTACACCTTC,CASSKAGGSYGYTF
.,.,TRBV7-8,15,TRBJ1-2,TGTGCCAGCAGCTTAGTCGTATCGGCAGGTTATGGCTACCCCTTC,CASSLVVSAGYGYPF
.,.,TRBV7-8,12,TRBJ2-2,TGTGCCAGCAGCAAGTCCACCGGGGAGCTGTTTTTT,CASSKSTGELFF
.,TRBD2,TRBV7-9,17,TRBJ2-3,TGTGCCAGCAGCTGGACTAGCGGGAGTTCCCGGGCAGATACGCAGTATTTT,CASSWTSGSSRADTQYF
.,.,TRBV7-3,15,TRBJ1-6,TGTGCCAGCAGCTTGGCGGGGGGGAGCGGTTACCCCCTCCACTTT,CASSLAGGSGYPLHF
.,.,TRBV20-1,13,TRBJ1-2,TGCAGTGCTAGAGAAACCGGGGCACGAGGCTACACCTTC,CSARETGARGYTF
.,.,TRBV15,13,TRBJ1-5,TGTGCCACCAGCAGGGACCGTTGGCGGCCCCAGCATTTT,CATSRDRWRPQHF
once,TRBD2,TRBV20-1,14,TRBJ2-3,TGCAGTGCTTGGACTAGCGGGAGAACAGATACGCAGTATTTT,CSAWTSGRTDTQYF
few,TRBD1,TRBV19,16,TRBJ2-3,TGTGCCAGTAGATTACAGGGGACCTCTAGCACAGATACGCAGTATTTT,CASRLQGTSSTDTQYF
.,.,TRBV9,17,TRBJ1-5,TGTGCCAGCAGCAAAGATGTAGCGGGGGGAGAGGGTCAGCCCCAGCATTTT,CASSKDVAGGEGQPQHF
medium-sized,.,TRBV11-2,16,TRBJ1-3,TGTGCCAGCAGCTTAGAAGGACAGATCTCTGGAAACACCATATATTTT,CASSLEGQISGNTIYF
once,.,TRBV5-4,16,TRBJ2-2,TGTGCCAGCAGCTTCCCGCGGGGATCGGACACCGGGGAGCTGTTTTTT,CASSFPRGSDTGELFF
medium-sized,.,TRBV3-1,16,TRBJ1-3,TGTGCCAGCAGCCAAGACTTCTTCACCTCTGGAAACACCATATATTTT,CASSQDFFTSGNTIYF
.,TRBD1,TRBV20-1,15,TRBJ1-6,TGCAGTGTCGATGACGGGACAGGGAATGGCTCACCCCTCCACTTT,CSVDDGTGNGSPLHF
few,.,TRBV7-8,16,TRBJ1-5,TGTGCCAGCAGCTTTGGGGGGGCTAGAGGCAATCAGCCCCAGCATTTT,CASSFGGARGNQPQHF
.,TRBD1,TRBV6-1,11,TRBJ2-4,TGTGCCACAGGACAGGTCGACATTCAGTACTTC,CATGQVDIQYF
many,.,TRBV12-3/TRBV12-4,14,TRBJ2-2,TGTGCCAGCAGCCGAGAAAGTTTTACCGGGGAGCTGTTTTTT,CASSRESFTGELFF
many,.,TRBV6-5,15,TRBJ1-2,TGTGCCAGCAGTCACCTTGGACCGGGGGGAGATGGCTACACCTTC,CASSHLGPGGDGYTF
few,.,TRBV9,12,TRBJ1-2,TGTGCCAGCAGCACACAGGGTTATGGCTACACCTTC,CASSTQGYGYTF
medium-sized,.,TRBV7-2,15,TRBJ1-5,TGTGCCAGCAGCCTCGGCGATAGTAGCAATCAGCCCCAGCATTTT,CASSLGDSSNQPQHF
many,.,TRBV28,13,TRBJ1-5,TGTGCCAGCAGACTTTTAGACAATCAGCCCCAGCATTTT,CASRLLDNQPQHF
.,TRBD1,TRBV7-2,16,TRBJ2-3,TGTGCCAGCAGCCCCCCTGGGACAGGGGACACAGATACGCAGTATTTT,CASSPPGTGDTDTQYF
medium-sized,.,TRBV19,13,TRBJ1-6,TGTGCCAGTAGTATAGGAGCGAACTCACCCCTCCACTTT,CASSIGANSPLHF
.,.,TRBV7-2,15,TRBJ2-5,TGTGCCAGCAGCTTGAGTCGGTCGATGGGCGAGACCCAGTACTTC,CASSLSRSMGETQYF
many,.,TRBV7-3,14,TRBJ1-1,TGTGCCAGCAGCTTAGCCGCAGGAACCTCTGAAGCTTTCTTT,CASSLAAGTSEAFF
many,.,TRBV6-5,16,TRBJ1-2,TGTGCCAGCAGTTGGGGGGGGGGTGGCTCTAACTATGGCTACACCTTC,CASSWGGGGSNYGYTF
once,TRBD2,TRBV6-4,17,TRBJ2-1,TGTGCCAGCAGTGACAAAGAGATTAGCGGGACCAAGAGTGAGCAGTTCTTC,CASSDKEISGTKSEQFF
many,.,TRBV7-2,15,TRBJ1-2,TGTGCCAGCAGCTTAGGTCCCGGGGGCCTCTATGGCTACCCCTTC,CASSLGPGGLYGYPF
.,TRBD1,TRBV7-2,15,TRBJ2-3,TGTGCCAGCAGCTCCCGACAGGGAGGCACAGATACGCAGTATTTT,CASSSRQGGTDTQYF
.,.,TRBV6-6,14,TRBJ2-7,TGTGCCAGCAGTCATACAGGGGGGGCCTACGAGCAGTACTTC,CASSHTGGAYEQYF
.,TRBD2,TRBV6-6,13,TRBJ2-7,TGTGCCACCAGAGCGGGAGAGCGCTACGAGCAGTACTTC,CATRAGERYEQYF